Reported below is one T cell receptor beta chain. Negative isolation was used for CD8+ and CD4+ T cells and FACS enrichment for TEMRA cells. This sample is part of a study of CD8 T cells in Susac syndrome. Random hexamers primed reverse transcription of about 0.45 to 1 ug RNA. TCRdb independently ran MiXCR on the immunoSEQ multiplex PCR reads; one entry per CDR3 protein. The profile covers more than 95,000 distinct CDR3 sequences, with just under 95% appearing a single time and around 0.2% taken by the ten largest. Trimming stripped 4 bases from V and 0 bases from J, with 7 bases between. This CDR3 is 14 amino acids long. The germline CDR1 and CDR2 sequences are MNHEY and SVGAGI.

The chain recombines TRBV6-5 with TRBJ2-4; no firm D call. Sequencing was carried out using CD8+ T cells from PBMCs. This TCR was recovered from a human donor with Susac syndrome. The CDR3 nucleotides are TGTGCCAGCAGTTTTGGGATAGCCAAAAACATTCAGTACTTC. Its protein product is CASSFGIAKNIQYF.